The rows below give T cell receptor beta chains drawn from one sample of a study of graft-versus-host responses after intestinal transplantation. For these TCRs, the target antigens are not known. Profiling relied on immunoSEQ multiplex PCR, and the TCRdb table lists in-frame clones only, not all of them. The sample includes about 92,000 clones, about 89% of them seen just once. The source material was unstimulated CD8+ T cells sorted from spleen or lymph node cells, sampled before intestinal transplant. All receptors come from a human donor who received an intestinal transplant. CDR3s include the opening cysteine and the closing phenylalanine or tryptophan. D genes are given only for firm matches. Clone size is shown for a subset of rows, as once, few, many or a class of expanded clone.

V	size	J	D	length	CDR3	DNA
TRBV30	NA	TRBJ2-5	NA	14	CALEAGLVQETQYF	TGTGCCCTGGAAGCAGGGCTGGTCCAAGAGACCCAGTACTTC
TRBV10-1	NA	TRBJ2-2	TRBD1	14	CASSYTGATGELFF	TGCGCCAGCAGCTATACAGGGGCGACAGGGGAGCTGTTTTTT
TRBV6-5	NA	TRBJ1-1	TRBD1	16	CASSYTLDRGYTEAFF	TGTGCCAGCAGTTACACCCTCGACAGGGGGTACACTGAAGCTTTCTTT
TRBV5-6	NA	TRBJ2-1	TRBD2	15	CASSGGTSGWNEQFF	TGTGCCAGCAGCGGTGGGACTAGCGGGTGGAATGAGCAGTTCTTC
TRBV7-9	NA	TRBJ2-7	NA	14	CASSSWRVFYEQYF	TGTGCCAGCAGCTCCTGGAGGGTATTCTACGAGCAGTACTTC
TRBV4-2	NA	TRBJ2-1	TRBD1	18	CASSLLGQGLGSYNEQFF	TGTGCCAGCAGCCTTTTGGGACAGGGGTTAGGCTCCTACAATGAGCAGTTCTTC
TRBV12-5	NA	TRBJ1-1	NA	15	CASGLPSAKGTEAFF	TGTGCTAGTGGTTTGCCCTCGGCGAAAGGGACTGAAGCTTTCTTT
TRBV5-3	once	TRBJ1-2	NA	11	CARSLGDGYTF	TGTGCCAGAAGCTTGGGTGATGGCTACACCTTC
TRBV9	NA	TRBJ2-1	TRBD2	18	CASSVPGASGNVDNEQFF	TGTGCCAGCAGCGTCCCCGGGGCTAGCGGGAACGTGGACAATGAGCAGTTCTTC
TRBV15	NA	TRBJ2-3	NA	14	CATSTAAGTDTQYF	TGTGCCACCAGCACAGCCGCCGGCACAGATACGCAGTATTTT
TRBV7-6	NA	TRBJ2-3	TRBD2	15	CASSFGAGVTDTQYF	TGTGCCAGCAGCTTCGGAGCGGGAGTCACAGATACGCAGTATTTT
TRBV9	NA	TRBJ1-2	NA	12	CASSVGIYGYTF	TGTGCCAGCAGCGTAGGGATTTATGGCTACACCTTC
TRBV6-1	NA	TRBJ2-1	NA	14	CASSMWESVYEQFF	TGTGCCAGCAGTATGTGGGAGAGTGTGTATGAGCAGTTCTTC
TRBV15	NA	TRBJ2-1	NA	13	CATSTTWGPEQFF	TGTGCCACCAGCACCACATGGGGGCCTGAGCAGTTCTTC
TRBV27	NA	TRBJ2-1	TRBD2	15	CASSFRLAYIDEQFF	TGTGCCAGCAGTTTTCGACTAGCTTACATCGATGAGCAGTTCTTC
TRBV4-1	NA	TRBJ2-3	NA	13	CASSQVGADTQYF	TGCGCCAGCAGCCAAGTGGGAGCAGATACGCAGTATTTT
TRBV9	NA	TRBJ2-3	NA	16	CASSVGITGGADTQYF	TGTGCCAGCAGCGTAGGGATAACAGGGGGGGCAGATACGCAGTATTTT
TRBV6-1	NA	TRBJ2-5	NA	13	CASRGQGGETQYF	TGTGCCAGCAGAGGACAGGGAGGGGAGACCCAGTACTTC
TRBV9	NA	TRBJ2-2	NA	14	CASSVVSRSGELFF	TGTGCCAGCAGCGTAGTATCGCGGAGCGGGGAGCTGTTTTTT
TRBV9	NA	TRBJ1-5	NA	13	CASSVDGNQPQHF	TGTGCCAGCAGCGTAGACGGAAATCAGCCCCAGCATTTT
TRBV2	NA	TRBJ2-7	NA	15	CASRTDRTSSYEQYF	TGTGCCAGCAGGACAGACAGGACCAGCTCCTACGAGCAGTACTTC
TRBV6-1	NA	TRBJ2-7	TRBD1	14	CASTWTGGHHEQYF	TGTGCCAGCACTTGGACAGGGGGTCACCACGAGCAGTACTTC
TRBV4-1	NA	TRBJ1-4	TRBD1	15	CASSRTGTGNEKLFF	TGCGCCAGCAGCCGAACCGGGACAGGGAATGAAAAACTGTTTTTT
TRBV6-1	NA	TRBJ2-1	TRBD2	14	CASSASGGNNEQFF	TGTGCCAGCAGTGCAAGCGGGGGTAACAATGAGCAGTTCTTC
TRBV4-1	NA	TRBJ1-2	NA	12	CASSQGGISYTF	TGCGCCAGCAGCCAAGGGGGAATCTCCTACACCTTC
TRBV1	NA	TRBJ1-5	NA	14	CTSTRTGASQPQHF	TGCACCAGCACAAGGACAGGGGCATCCCAGCCCCAGCATTTT
TRBV12-5	NA	TRBJ1-2	TRBD1	17	CASTPFPRDRENYGYTF	TGTGCTAGTACACCATTCCCCCGGGACAGGGAAAACTATGGCTACACCTTC
TRBV4-1	NA	TRBJ2-1	NA	15	CASSQVWQDNNEQFF	TGCGCCAGCAGCCAAGTGTGGCAGGATAACAATGAGCAGTTCTTC
TRBV10-2	NA	TRBJ1-1	NA	14	CASKIDSRGTEAFF	TGCGCCAGCAAGATCGACAGTCGAGGCACTGAAGCTTTCTTT
TRBV7-9	NA	TRBJ1-3	NA	15	CASSLVVRSGNTIYF	TGTGCCAGCAGCTTAGTGGTCCGTTCTGGAAACACCATATATTTT
TRBV6-5	NA	TRBJ2-5	NA	13	CASSYWYQETQYF	TGTGCCAGCAGTTACTGGTACCAAGAGACCCAGTACTTC
TRBV6-5	NA	TRBJ1-1	TRBD1	14	CASSYGQDGTEAFF	TGTGCCAGCAGTTACGGACAGGATGGCACTGAAGCTTTCTTT
TRBV7-6	NA	TRBJ2-2	NA	12	CASLGFTGELFF	TGTGCCAGCTTAGGGTTCACCGGGGAGCTGTTTTTT
TRBV6-5	NA	TRBJ1-4	TRBD1	15	CASSHGTGANEKLFF	TGTGCCAGCAGTCACGGGACAGGGGCGAATGAAAAACTGTTTTTT
TRBV19	few	TRBJ1-1	TRBD1	14	CASSPGTGGTEAFF	TGTGCCAGTAGTCCCGGGACAGGTGGAACTGAAGCTTTCTTT
TRBV6-5	NA	TRBJ2-5	TRBD1	16	CASSSRTGLYQETQYF	TGTGCCAGCAGTTCCCGGACAGGTTTGTACCAAGAGACCCAGTACTTC
TRBV5-1	NA	TRBJ2-7	NA	16	CASSSLTGRRAYEQYF	TGCGCCAGCAGCTCTTTAACGGGGAGGCGCGCCTACGAGCAGTACTTC